The 10 T cell receptor beta chains reported below all come from one sample, sequenced in a study of blood T cell repertoires in COVID-19. This table comes from immunoSEQ multiplex PCR, and its TCRdb copy is limited to in-frame clones, with some not included. The repertoire holds about 310,000 clones, 75% to 90% seen once, with under 2.5% in the top ten. The sequenced material came from PBMCs or T cells enriched from blood (not recorded which). The receptors were sampled from a man aged 25-45 years who had recovered from COVID-19.

V usage is TRBV5-1 and J usage is TRBJ1-1; D is undetermined. The V gene lost 4 bases and the J gene lost 2 bases, with 15 bases spanning the gap. The CDR3 covers 15 residues. The germline CDR1 and CDR2 sequences are SGHRS and YFSETQ. CDR3 in DNA: TGCGCCAGCAGCCCGGGAGGGAGCATTAACACTGAAGCTTTCTTT. Translating gives CASSPGGSINTEAFF. Combining the CDR3 with reference TRBV5-1 and TRBJ1-1 gives the whole variable domain KAGVTQTPRYLIKTRGQQVTLSCSPISGHRSVSWYQQTPGQGLQFLFEYFSETQRNKGNFPGRFSGRQFSNSRSEMNVSTLELGDSALYLCASSPGGSINTEAFFGQGTRLTVV.

The V call is TRBV10-3, the J call TRBJ1-2, with 12 bases identical to TRBD1. V was clipped by 6 bases and J by 6 bases; unmatched bases: 8. CDR3 length equals 15 residues. Germline V gene lookup returns CDR1 ENHRY and CDR2 SYGVKD. DNA of the CDR3: TGTGCCATCAGCAATCCGGGACAGGGGGCTAATGGCTACACCTTC. Translation: CAISNPGQGANGYTF.

The chain uses TRBV18 and TRBJ1-5; D gene unclear. The length of the CDR3 is 16 residues. The germline V gene encodes CDR1 KGHSH and CDR2 LQKENI. The ends were cut back, 2 bases at V and 4 bases at J, with 15 bases in the middle. The CDR3 DNA reads as TGTGCCAGCTCACCAAATGCGATGGGGAGTAATCAGCCCCAGCATTTT. This codes for CASSPNAMGSNQPQHF.

The V and J genes are TRBV11-2 and TRBJ2-3, with TRBD1 matching over 7 bases. Germline V gene data show CDR1 as SGHAT and CDR2 as FQNNGV. The CDR3 loop spans 16 amino acids. With V trimmed by 4 bases and J by 8 bases, 15 bases remained unmatched. The CDR3 bases are TGTGCCAGCAGCTCGGAGACAGGGTGGGAGATGGGTACGCAGTATTTT. This translates into CASSSETGWEMGTQYF.

This chain joins TRBV5-1 and TRBJ1-2; D gene uncertain. CDR3 size: 14 residues. V dropped 0 bases and J dropped 4 bases, with 10 bases sitting between them. Germline CDR1 and CDR2: SGHRS and YFSETQ. The DNA of the CDR3 is TGCGCCAGCAGCTTGGGAACAGCCCGCTATGGCTACACCTTC. As protein: CASSLGTARYGYTF.

The chain is built from TRBV19 and TRBJ1-1, with D perhaps matching TRBD1 (6 bases). V lost 7 bases and J 4 bases, leaving 19 bases between the germline ends. The germline V gene has CDR1 LNHDA and CDR2 SQIVND (reference sequence). The CDR3 sequence is 15 residues long. The CDR3 coding sequence is TGTGCCAGTACCAATATCGGGGGGCTAGGCACTGAAGCTTTCTTT. Translation gives CASTNIGGLGTEAFF.

The chain links TRBV6-6 to TRBJ2-5; TRBD2 agrees at 11 bases. This CDR3 has 17 amino acids. V shed 6 bases and J 4 bases; nucleotides not matched to a gene: 13. CDR1 is MNHNY, CDR2 SVGAGI, per germline (reference sequence). The CDR3 reads CASSKGLAALGGETQYF. As DNA, the CDR3 is TGTGCCAGCAGCAAGGGACTAGCGGCTCTCGGCGGAGAGACCCAGTACTTC.

The chain links TRBV7-2 to TRBJ2-3; TRBD2 aligns across 9 bases. The CDR3 totals 15 residues. The J segment lost 7 bases and the V segment lost 5 bases, leaving 10 bases of the junction unmatched. Germline CDR1 reads SGHTA; CDR2 reads FQGNSA. The DNA of the CDR3 is TGTGCCAGCAGCCCCCGCTGGACTAGCGTAAATACGCAGTATTTT. Translating it yields CASSPRWTSVNTQYF. Complete variable domain (other parts from reference TRBV7-2 and TRBJ2-3): GAGVSQSPSNKVTEKGKDVELRCDPISGHTALYWYRQSLGQGLEFLIYFQGNSAPDKSGLPSDRFSAERTGGSVSTLTIQRTQQEDSAVYLCASSPRWTSVNTQYFGPGTRLTVL.

The chain is built from TRBV2 and TRBJ1-5; no firm D call. Germline-derived CDR1 and CDR2 are SNHLY and FYNNEI. This CDR3 is built from 13 residues. The V end lost 4 bases, the J end lost 0 bases, and 4 bases lay between the germline ends. As DNA, the CDR3 is TGTGCCAGCAGTGCGGGTAGCAATCAGCCCCAGCATTTT. Protein product: CASSAGSNQPQHF.

This chain links TRBV29-1 with TRBJ2-1; D might be TRBD1 (5 bases). V gave up 6 bases and J gave up 1 base, with 13 bases separating them. This CDR3 contains 14 residues. Germline loops: CDR1 SQVTM, CDR2 ANQGSEA. CDR3 nucleotide sequence: TGCAGCGTGGCGACAGTGGGGTCCTACAATGAGCAGTTCTTC. Translated, it gives CSVATVGSYNEQFF.